A selection of T cell receptor beta chains follows, all from one sample in a study of radiation and T cells in renal cell carcinoma. Clones were sequenced by immunoSEQ multiplex PCR, and TCRdb holds only the in-frame ones, with some missing. The repertoire holds tens of thousands of clones, with more than 60% as singletons. Material: blood, obtained from a patient whose treatment included radiotherapy and nephrectomy. These receptors were taken from a man aged 60-69 years with renal cell carcinoma. Each CDR3 is given with its conserved first and last residue. The order of the fields is D gene, V gene, clone size, J gene, CDR3 protein, CDR3 DNA. The D gene is left open where the match is weak. Size is stated for part of the rows, as once, few or many counts, or as a class when the clone is expanded.

-	TRBV7-5	few	TRBJ2-7	CARSLAPFEGHEQYF	TGTGCCAGAAGCTTAGCCCCATTTGAGGGCCACGAGCAGTACTTC
-	TRBV7-9	-	TRBJ2-6	CASSPRGAPWGSGANVLTF	TGTGCCAGCAGCCCCCGGGGGGCCCCCTGGGGGTCTGGGGCCAACGTCCTGACTTTC
-	TRBV4-3	-	TRBJ2-3	CASSQQEFLPSTDTQYF	TGCGCCAGCAGCCAACAGGAGTTCCTCCCTAGCACAGATACGCAGTATTTT
-	TRBV5-1	-	TRBJ1-3	CASSTLEPSGSIYF	TGCGCCAGCAGTACCCTTGAGCCGTCGGGGTCCATATATTTT
-	TRBV6-5	few	TRBJ2-3	CASSNQYLGSDTQYF	TGTGCCAGCAGTAACCAATACCTGGGATCAGATACGCAGTATTTT
-	TRBV4-3	few	TRBJ2-5	CASSQTRLETQYF	TGCGCCAGCAGCCAAACAAGGTTGGAGACCCAGTACTTC
-	TRBV4-1	few	TRBJ1-5	CASSQDPGSTHQPQHF	TGCGCCAGCAGCCAAGACCCCGGGTCCACCCATCAGCCCCAGCATTTT
-	TRBV7-2	-	TRBJ2-1	CASRSVGHNEQFF	TGTGCCAGCAGGTCGGTAGGGCACAATGAGCAGTTCTTC
TRBD1	TRBV4-2	-	TRBJ1-5	CASSPGTGESGNQPQHF	TGTGCCAGCAGCCCCGGGACAGGGGAATCGGGCAATCAGCCCCAGCATTTT
TRBD1	TRBV11-2	-	TRBJ2-3	CASSLLGQGTDTQYF	TGTGCCAGCAGCCTACTTGGACAGGGGACGGATACGCAGTATTTT
-	TRBV19	-	TRBJ2-3	CASSIAPPDTQYF	TGTGCCAGTAGTATTGCCCCCCCAGATACGCAGTATTTT
TRBD1	TRBV28	-	TRBJ2-6	CASREATGGFSGANVLTF	TGTGCCAGCAGGGAGGCGACAGGGGGATTCTCTGGGGCCAACGTCCTGACTTTC
TRBD1	TRBV30	-	TRBJ2-2	CAWRGQDRPGTGELFF	TGTGCCTGGAGGGGCCAGGACAGGCCGGGCACCGGGGAGCTGTTTTTT
-	TRBV7-2	-	TRBJ2-7	CASSLFGGGGEQYF	TGTGCCAGCAGCTTATTTGGGGGCGGGGGCGAGCAGTACTTC
-	TRBV4-3	-	TRBJ2-2	CASSRDPIYANTGELFF	TGCGCCAGCAGCCGGGACCCGATCTACGCGAACACCGGGGAGCTGTTTTTT
TRBD2	TRBV4-2	-	TRBJ2-1	CASSQTTGGSYNEQFF	TGTGCCAGCAGCCAAACGACGGGGGGGTCCTACAATGAGCAGTTCTTC
TRBD1	TRBV29-1	once	TRBJ1-4	CSVVGQANEKLFF	TGCAGCGTTGTGGGACAGGCGAATGAAAAACTGTTTTTT
TRBD2	TRBV5-6	-	TRBJ2-3	CASSKGLAGVEDTQYF	TGTGCCAGCAGCAAGGGACTAGCGGGAGTGGAAGATACGCAGTATTTT
TRBD2	TRBV6-1	-	TRBJ2-1	CASSDRTSGSSYNEQFF	TGTGCCAGCAGTGACCGGACTAGCGGGAGTAGCTACAATGAGCAGTTCTTC
TRBD1	TRBV19	-	TRBJ1-6	CASSIGGDRAPPLHF	TGTGCCAGTAGTATAGGGGGGGACAGGGCACCACCCCTCCACTTT
TRBD1	TRBV5-6	-	TRBJ1-1	CASSLAPGGYTEAFF	TGTGCCAGCAGCTTGGCGCCAGGGGGGTACACTGAAGCTTTCTTT
-	TRBV30	few	TRBJ1-1	CACAFQGLGTEAFF	TGTGCCTGTGCATTTCAGGGTTTGGGCACTGAAGCTTTCTTT
-	TRBV5-1	-	TRBJ2-1	CASSPNQGSFNEQFF	TGCGCCAGCAGCCCAAACCAGGGGAGTTTCAATGAGCAGTTCTTC
TRBD1	TRBV28	-	TRBJ2-3	CATDRTGYTDTQYF	TGTGCCACCGACCGGACAGGGTACACAGATACGCAGTATTTT
TRBD1	TRBV6-1	-	TRBJ2-3	CASSEGRTGDSTDTQYF	TGTGCCAGCAGTGAAGGGAGGACAGGGGATAGCACAGATACGCAGTATTTT
-	TRBV30	once	TRBJ1-5	CAWSVLVGNQPQHF	TGTGCCTGGAGTGTACTGGTAGGCAATCAGCCCCAGCATTTT
TRBD1	TRBV11-1	-	TRBJ1-1	CASSLRDRNTEAFF	TGTGCCAGCAGCTTACGGGACAGGAACACTGAAGCTTTCTTT
-	TRBV7-2	-	TRBJ2-7	CASSLERTSFEQYF	TGTGCCAGCAGCTTAGAACGAACTAGTTTCGAGCAGTACTTC
TRBD2	TRBV10-3	-	TRBJ2-5	CAISGGGADLKQETQYF	TGTGCCATCAGTGGGGGGGGAGCCGACCTTAAACAAGAGACCCAGTACTTC
-	TRBV12-5	once	TRBJ1-1	CASGLGRSEAFF	TGTGCTAGTGGTTTGGGGAGATCCGAAGCTTTCTTT
-	TRBV6-1	-	TRBJ1-2	CASSEQDNYGYTF	TGTGCCAGCAGTGAACAGGACAACTATGGCTACACCTTC
TRBD1	TRBV10-1	-	TRBJ1-2	CASSDGTDLGYTF	TGCGCCAGCAGTGATGGGACAGATCTTGGCTACACCTTC
-	TRBV2	-	TRBJ1-5	CASSREREQPQHF	TGTGCCAGCAGCAGGGAAAGAGAACAGCCCCAGCATTTT
TRBD1	TRBV7-3	-	TRBJ1-2	CASSLSPDRAEGYTF	TGTGCCAGCAGCTTAAGTCCCGACAGGGCAGAAGGCTACACCTTC
-	TRBV11-3	-	TRBJ1-1	CASSLSRGLNTEAFF	TGTGCCAGCAGCTTAAGTCGTGGGCTGAACACTGAAGCTTTCTTT
TRBD1	TRBV2	few	TRBJ2-7	CASRSGQGNEQYF	TGTGCCAGCAGGTCGGGACAGGGAAACGAGCAGTACTTC
-	TRBV6-5	-	TRBJ2-2	CASSYGGPSRSGELFF	TGTGCCAGCAGTTACGGGGGCCCGAGTAGGTCCGGGGAGCTGTTTTTT
-	TRBV2	-	TRBJ2-2	CASLPSERLSGELFF	TGTGCCAGCCTCCCCAGTGAGAGGTTGAGCGGGGAGCTGTTTTTT
-	TRBV29-1	-	TRBJ1-2	CSVEGASIYGYTF	TGCAGCGTTGAAGGGGCTTCCATCTATGGCTACACCTTC
TRBD1	TRBV7-8	few	TRBJ1-5	CASSLLREQGAQPQHF	TGTGCCAGCAGCTTACTACGGGAACAGGGGGCTCAGCCCCAGCATTTT
-	TRBV29-1	-	TRBJ1-4	CSAEEQGSEKLFF	TGCAGCGCTGAGGAACAGGGCTCCGAAAAACTGTTTTTT
TRBD1	TRBV6-1	few	TRBJ2-1	CASRGDSYNEQFF	TGTGCCAGCAGAGGGGACAGCTACAATGAGCAGTTCTTC
TRBD1	TRBV5-6	-	TRBJ2-7	CASSPGQGLYEQYF	TGTGCCAGCAGCCCGGGACAGGGACTGTACGAGCAGTACTTC
TRBD2	TRBV29-1	-	TRBJ2-2	CSAQSHGGAFSGELFF	TGCAGCGCCCAATCCCACGGGGGGGCGTTCTCCGGGGAGCTGTTTTTT
-	TRBV27	-	TRBJ2-2	CASTSLRATGELFF	TGTGCCAGCACTTCGCTAAGGGCCACCGGGGAGCTGTTTTTT
-	TRBV6-4	-	TRBJ2-1	CASSDSPRGGEQFF	TGTGCCAGCAGTGACTCCCCGAGGGGGGGTGAGCAGTTCTTC